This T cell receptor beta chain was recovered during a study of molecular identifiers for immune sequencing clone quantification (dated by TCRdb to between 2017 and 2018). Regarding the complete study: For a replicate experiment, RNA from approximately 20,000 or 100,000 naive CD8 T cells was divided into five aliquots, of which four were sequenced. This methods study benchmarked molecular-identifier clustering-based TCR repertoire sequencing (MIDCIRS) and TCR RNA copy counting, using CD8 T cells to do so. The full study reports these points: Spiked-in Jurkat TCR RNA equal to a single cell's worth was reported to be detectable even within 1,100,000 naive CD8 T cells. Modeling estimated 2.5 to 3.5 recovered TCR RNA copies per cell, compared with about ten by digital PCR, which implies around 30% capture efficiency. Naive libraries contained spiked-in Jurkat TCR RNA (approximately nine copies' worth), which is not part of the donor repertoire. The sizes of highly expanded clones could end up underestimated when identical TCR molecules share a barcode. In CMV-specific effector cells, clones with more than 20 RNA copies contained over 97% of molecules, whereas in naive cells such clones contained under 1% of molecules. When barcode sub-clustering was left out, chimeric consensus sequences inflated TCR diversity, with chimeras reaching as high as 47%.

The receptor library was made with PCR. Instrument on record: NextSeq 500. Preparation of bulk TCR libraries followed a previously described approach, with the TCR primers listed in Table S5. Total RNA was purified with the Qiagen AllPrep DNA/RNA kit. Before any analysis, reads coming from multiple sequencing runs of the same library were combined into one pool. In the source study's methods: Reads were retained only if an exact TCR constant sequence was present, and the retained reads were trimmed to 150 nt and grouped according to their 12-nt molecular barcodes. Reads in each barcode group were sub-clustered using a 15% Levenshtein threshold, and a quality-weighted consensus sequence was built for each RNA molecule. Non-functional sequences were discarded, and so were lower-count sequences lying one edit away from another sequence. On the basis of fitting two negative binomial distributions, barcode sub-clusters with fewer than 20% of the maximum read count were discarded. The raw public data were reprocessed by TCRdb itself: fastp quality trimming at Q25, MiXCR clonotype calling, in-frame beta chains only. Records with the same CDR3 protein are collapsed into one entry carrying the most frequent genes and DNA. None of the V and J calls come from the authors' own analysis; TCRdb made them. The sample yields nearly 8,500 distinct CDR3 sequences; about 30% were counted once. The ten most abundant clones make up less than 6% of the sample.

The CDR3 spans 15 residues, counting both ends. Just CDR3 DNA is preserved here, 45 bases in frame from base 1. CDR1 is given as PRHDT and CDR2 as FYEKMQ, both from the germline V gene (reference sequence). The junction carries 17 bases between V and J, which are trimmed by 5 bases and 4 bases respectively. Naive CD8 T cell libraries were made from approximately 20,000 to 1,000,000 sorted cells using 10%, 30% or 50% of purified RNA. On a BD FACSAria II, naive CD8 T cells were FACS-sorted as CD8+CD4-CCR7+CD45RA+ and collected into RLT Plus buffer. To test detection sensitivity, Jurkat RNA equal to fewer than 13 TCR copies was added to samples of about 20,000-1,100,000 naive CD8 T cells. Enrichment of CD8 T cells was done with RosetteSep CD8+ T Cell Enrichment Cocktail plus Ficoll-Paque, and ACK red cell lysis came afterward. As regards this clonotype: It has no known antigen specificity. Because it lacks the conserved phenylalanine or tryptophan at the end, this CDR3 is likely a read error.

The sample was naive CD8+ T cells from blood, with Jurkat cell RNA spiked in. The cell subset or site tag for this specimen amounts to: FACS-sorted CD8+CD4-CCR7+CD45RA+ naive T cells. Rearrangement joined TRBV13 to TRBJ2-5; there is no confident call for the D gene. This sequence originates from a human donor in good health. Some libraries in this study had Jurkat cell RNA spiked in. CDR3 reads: CASSPSAGRPETQYI. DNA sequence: TGTGCCAGCAGCCCCTCCGCTGGCAGGCCAGAGACCCAGTACATC.